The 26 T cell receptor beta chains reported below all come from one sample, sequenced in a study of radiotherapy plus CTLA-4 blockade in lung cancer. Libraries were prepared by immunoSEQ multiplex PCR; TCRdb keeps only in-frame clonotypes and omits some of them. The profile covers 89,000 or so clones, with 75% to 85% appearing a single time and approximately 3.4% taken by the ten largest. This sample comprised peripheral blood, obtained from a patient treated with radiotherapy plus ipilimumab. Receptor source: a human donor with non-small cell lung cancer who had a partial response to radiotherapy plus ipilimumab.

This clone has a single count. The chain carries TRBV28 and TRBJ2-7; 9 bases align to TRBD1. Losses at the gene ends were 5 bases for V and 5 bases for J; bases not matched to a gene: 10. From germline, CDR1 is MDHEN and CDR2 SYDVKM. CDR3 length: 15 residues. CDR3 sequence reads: CASSQKGGTGHEQYF. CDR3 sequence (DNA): TGTGCCAGCAGTCAAAAGGGGGGGACAGGGCACGAGCAGTACTTC.

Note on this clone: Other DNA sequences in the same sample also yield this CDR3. The CDR3 loop reads CASSRRAGIEKLFF. CDR3 in DNA: TGTGCCAGCTCCCGGCGGGCGGGGATCGAAAAACTGTTTTTT. This sequence joins TRBV18 and TRBJ1-4; no reliable D call. V was clipped by 6 bases and J by 8 bases, with 16 bases between them. Germline assignment: CDR1 KGHSH and CDR2 LQKENI. This CDR3 is 14 amino acids long. The entire variable domain, with the rest obtained from reference TRBV18 and TRBJ1-4, is as follows: NAGVMQNPRHLVRRRGQEARLRCSPMKGHSHVYWYRQLPEEGLKFMVYLQKENIIDESGMPKERFSAEFPKEGPSILRIQQVVRGDSAAYFCASSRRAGIEKLFFGSGTQLSVL.

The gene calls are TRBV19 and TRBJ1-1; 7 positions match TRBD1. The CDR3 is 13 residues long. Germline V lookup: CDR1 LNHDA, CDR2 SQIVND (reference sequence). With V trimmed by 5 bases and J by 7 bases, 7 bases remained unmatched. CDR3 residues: CASSPRQGVEAFF. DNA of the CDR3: TGTGCCAGTAGTCCACGACAGGGCGTTGAAGCTTTCTTT.

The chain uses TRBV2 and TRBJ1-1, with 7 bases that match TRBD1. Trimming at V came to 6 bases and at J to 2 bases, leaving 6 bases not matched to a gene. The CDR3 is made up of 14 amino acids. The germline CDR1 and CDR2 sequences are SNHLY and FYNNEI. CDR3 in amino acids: CASRVDRLNTEAFF. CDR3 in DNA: TGTGCCAGCAGGGTGGACAGGTTAAACACTGAAGCTTTCTTT.

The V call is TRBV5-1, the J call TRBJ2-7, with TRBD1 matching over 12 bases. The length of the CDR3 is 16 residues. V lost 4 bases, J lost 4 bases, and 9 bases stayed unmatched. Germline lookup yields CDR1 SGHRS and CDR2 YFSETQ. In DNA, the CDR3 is TGCGCCAGCAGCCAACCCGGGACAGGGGGCGGGTACGAGCAGTACTTC. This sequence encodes CASSQPGTGGGYEQYF.

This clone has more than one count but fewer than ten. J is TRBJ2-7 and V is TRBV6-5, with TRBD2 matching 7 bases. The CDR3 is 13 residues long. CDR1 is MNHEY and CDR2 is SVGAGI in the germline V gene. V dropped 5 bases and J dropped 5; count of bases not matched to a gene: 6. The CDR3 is CASSQAGRNEQYF. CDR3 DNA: TGTGCCAGCAGTCAAGCGGGACGGAACGAGCAGTACTTC.

The CDR3 nucleotides read TGTGCCAGCAGCAGGACTAGCGGGAGGGCCGAAAACATTCAGTACTTC. It is translated as CASSRTSGRAENIQYF. This sequence joins TRBV7-3 and TRBJ2-4, with 15 bases fitting TRBD2. The CDR3 is made up of 16 amino acids. From germline, CDR1 is SGHTA and CDR2 FQGTGA. Trimming took 5 bases from V and 5 from J; bases not matched to a gene: 4.

Here the CDR3 reads CASSSTSGPYNEQFF. As DNA, the CDR3 is TGTGCCAGCAGCTCGACTAGCGGGCCCTACAATGAGCAGTTCTTC. The J gene is TRBJ2-1, the V gene TRBV7-3; 10 nucleotides align to TRBD2. J lost 2 bases, V lost 4 bases, and 2 bases had no gene match. This CDR3 has 15 residues. CDR1 and CDR2 from the germline V gene are SGHTA and FQGTGA.

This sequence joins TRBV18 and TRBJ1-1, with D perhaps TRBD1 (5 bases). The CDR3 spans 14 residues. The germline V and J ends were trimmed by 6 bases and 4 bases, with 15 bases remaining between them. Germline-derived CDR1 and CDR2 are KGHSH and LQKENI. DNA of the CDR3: TGTGCCAGCTCCCCCCGGAGGGGCGGCACTGAAGCTTTCTTT. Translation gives CASSPRRGGTEAFF.

CDR3 nucleotides: TGTGCCATCAGTGAGGGACAGGGAGCCAAAAACATTCAGTACTTC. Protein: CAISEGQGAKNIQYF. The chain has TRBV10-3 and TRBJ2-4; 8 positions agree with TRBD1. The junction had 0 bases not matched to a gene; V was cut back by 2 bases and J by 0 bases. This CDR3 has 15 residues. Germline values: CDR1 ENHRY, CDR2 SYGVKD.

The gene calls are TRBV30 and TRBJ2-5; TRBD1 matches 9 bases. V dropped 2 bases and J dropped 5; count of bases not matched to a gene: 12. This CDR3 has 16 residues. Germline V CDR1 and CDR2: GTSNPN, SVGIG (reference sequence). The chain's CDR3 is CAWSSKPGQGRETQYF. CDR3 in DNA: TGTGCCTGGAGTTCCAAACCGGGACAGGGAAGGGAGACCCAGTACTTC.

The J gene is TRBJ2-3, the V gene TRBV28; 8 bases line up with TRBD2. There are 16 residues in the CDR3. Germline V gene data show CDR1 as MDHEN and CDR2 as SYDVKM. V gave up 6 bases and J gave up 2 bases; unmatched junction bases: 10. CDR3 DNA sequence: TGTGCCAGCAGCCTAGGGGGAGCGGGAGACACAGATACGCAGTATTTT. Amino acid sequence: CASSLGGAGDTDTQYF.

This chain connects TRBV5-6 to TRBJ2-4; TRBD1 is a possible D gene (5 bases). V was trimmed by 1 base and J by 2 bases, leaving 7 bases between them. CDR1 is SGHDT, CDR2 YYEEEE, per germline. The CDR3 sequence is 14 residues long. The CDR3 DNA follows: TGTGCCAGCAGCTTGAGGGGAACCAAAAACATTCAGTACTTC. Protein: CASSLRGTKNIQYF.

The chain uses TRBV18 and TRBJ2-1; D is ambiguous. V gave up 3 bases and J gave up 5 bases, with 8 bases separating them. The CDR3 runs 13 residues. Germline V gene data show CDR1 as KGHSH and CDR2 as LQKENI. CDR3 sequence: CASSPRRNNEQFF. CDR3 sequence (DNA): TGTGCCAGCTCACCTCGGCGGAACAATGAGCAGTTCTTC.

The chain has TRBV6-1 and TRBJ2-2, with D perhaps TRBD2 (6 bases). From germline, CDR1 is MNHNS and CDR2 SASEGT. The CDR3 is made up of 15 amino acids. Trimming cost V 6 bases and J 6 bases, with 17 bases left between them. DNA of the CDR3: TGTGCCAGCAGCAGTCCGTCACTAGCATCCGGGGAGCTGTTTTTT. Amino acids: CASSSPSLASGELFF.

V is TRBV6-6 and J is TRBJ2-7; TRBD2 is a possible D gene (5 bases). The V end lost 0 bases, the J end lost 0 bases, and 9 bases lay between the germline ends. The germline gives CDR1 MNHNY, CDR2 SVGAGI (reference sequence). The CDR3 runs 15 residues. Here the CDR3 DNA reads TGTGCCAGCAGTTACTCGGAGGCCTACTCCTACGAGCAGTACTTC. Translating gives CASSYSEAYSYEQYF.

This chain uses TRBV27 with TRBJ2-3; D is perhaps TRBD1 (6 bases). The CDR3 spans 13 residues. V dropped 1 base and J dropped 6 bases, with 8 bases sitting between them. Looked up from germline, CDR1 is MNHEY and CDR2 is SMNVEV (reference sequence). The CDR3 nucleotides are TGTGCCAGCAGTTTATTGGACAGTGATACGCAGTATTTT. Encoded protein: CASSLLDSDTQYF.

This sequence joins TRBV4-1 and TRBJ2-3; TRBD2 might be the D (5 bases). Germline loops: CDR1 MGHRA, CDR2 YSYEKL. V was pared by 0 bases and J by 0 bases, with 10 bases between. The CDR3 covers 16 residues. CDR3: CASSQDPGFSTDTQYF. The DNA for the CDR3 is TGCGCCAGCAGCCAAGATCCGGGATTCAGCACAGATACGCAGTATTTT.

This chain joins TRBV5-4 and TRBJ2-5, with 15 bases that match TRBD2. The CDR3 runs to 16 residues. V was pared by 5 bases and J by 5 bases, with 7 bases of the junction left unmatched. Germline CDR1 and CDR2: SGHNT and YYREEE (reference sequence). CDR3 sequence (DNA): TGTGCCAGCAGGAGGACTAGCGGGAGGGCGATCGAGACCCAGTACTTC. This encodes CASRRTSGRAIETQYF.

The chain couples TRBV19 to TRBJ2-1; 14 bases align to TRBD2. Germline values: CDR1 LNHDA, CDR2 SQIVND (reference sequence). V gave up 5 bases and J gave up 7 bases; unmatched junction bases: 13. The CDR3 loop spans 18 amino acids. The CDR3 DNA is TGTGCCAGTAGTTCCTCGGGACTAGCGGGAGCACTAAGGAATGAGCAGTTCTTC. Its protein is CASSSSGLAGALRNEQFF.

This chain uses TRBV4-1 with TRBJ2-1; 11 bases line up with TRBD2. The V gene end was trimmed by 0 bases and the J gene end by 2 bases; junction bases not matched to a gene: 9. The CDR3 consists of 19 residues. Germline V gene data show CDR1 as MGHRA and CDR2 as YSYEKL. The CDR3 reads CASSQETLAGGPPYNEQFF. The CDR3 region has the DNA TGCGCCAGCAGCCAAGAGACGCTAGCGGGAGGTCCCCCCTACAATGAGCAGTTCTTC.

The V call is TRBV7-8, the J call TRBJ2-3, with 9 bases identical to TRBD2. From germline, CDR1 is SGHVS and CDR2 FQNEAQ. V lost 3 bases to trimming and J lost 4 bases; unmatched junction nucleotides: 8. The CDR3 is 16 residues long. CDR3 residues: CASSFRSSGASDTQYF. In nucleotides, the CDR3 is TGTGCCAGCAGCTTTCGCTCTAGCGGGGCTTCAGATACGCAGTATTTT.

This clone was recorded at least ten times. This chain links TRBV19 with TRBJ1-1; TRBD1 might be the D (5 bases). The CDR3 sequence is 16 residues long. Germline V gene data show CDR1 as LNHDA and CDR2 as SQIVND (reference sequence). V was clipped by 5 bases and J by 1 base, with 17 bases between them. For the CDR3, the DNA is TGTGCCAGTAGTCCTAGACAGAGACTCCGGAACACTGAAGCTTTCTTT. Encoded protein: CASSPRQRLRNTEAFF.

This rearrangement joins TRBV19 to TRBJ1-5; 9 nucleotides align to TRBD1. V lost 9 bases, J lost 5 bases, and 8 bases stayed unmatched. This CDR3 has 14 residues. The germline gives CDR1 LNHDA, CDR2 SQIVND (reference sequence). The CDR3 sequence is CASWDGTGYQPQHF. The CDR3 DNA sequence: TGTGCCAGCTGGGATGGGACAGGGTATCAGCCCCAGCATTTT.

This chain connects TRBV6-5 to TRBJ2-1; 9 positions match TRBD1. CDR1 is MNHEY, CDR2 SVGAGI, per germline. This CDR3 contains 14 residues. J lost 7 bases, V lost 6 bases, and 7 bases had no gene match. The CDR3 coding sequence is TGTGCCAGCAGACTCCTCGACAGGGGGAATGAGCAGTTCTTC. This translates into CASRLLDRGNEQFF.

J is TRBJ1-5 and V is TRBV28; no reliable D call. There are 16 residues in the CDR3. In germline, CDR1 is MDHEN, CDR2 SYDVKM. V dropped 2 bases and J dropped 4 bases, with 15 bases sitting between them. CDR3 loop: CASSLLGVGENQPQHF. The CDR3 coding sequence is TGTGCCAGCAGTTTACTGGGCGTCGGGGAAAATCAGCCCCAGCATTTT.